The clone carrying this T cell receptor beta chain was counted ten times or more. Its specificity is not known. Trimming took 1 base from V and 5 from J, leaving 11 bases between them. CDR3 length equals 14 residues. Looked up from germline, CDR1 is SGHAT and CDR2 is FQNNGV. The sample is drawn from a study of human T cells and chemical hapten exposure. Findings of the study overall: In the PT1 data, expanded TCR counts showed a positive correlation with patch test score.

Time point here: patch test 1, 2 weeks after DPC sensitization. Treatment meaning: therapeutic diphenylcyclopropenone sensitization with weekly scalp DPC. TCRdb recomputed calls from the RACE reads with MiXCR, one row per CDR3 protein. Among about 90,000 distinct CDR3 sequences listed, roughly a tenth were seen once. This TCR was recovered from a man aged 35-49 years with alopecia areata. Some clones in this sample may be carry-over from other donors' samples. Sequencing used whole blood, obtained in connection with sensitization to the hapten diphenylcyclopropenone (DPC). This rearrangement joins TRBV11-2 to TRBJ2-5; a possible D gene is TRBD2 (5 bases). CDR3 coding DNA: TGTGCCAGCAGCTTAGGAGACTACGGGGAGACCCAGTACTTC. This encodes CASSLGDYGETQYF.